Presented here are 21 T cell receptor beta chains from one specimen sequenced in a study of OX40 agonist ivuxolimab in advanced cancers. Produced via immunoSEQ multiplex PCR; TCRdb's table is partial and in-frame only. The sample gives about 56,000 clones, 70% to 85% of which show up once; under 4.5% is in the top ten. The sample here was CD4+ or CD8+ T cells sorted from blood, taken in a trial of the OX40 agonist ivuxolimab. All receptors come from an adult with an advanced solid tumor such as melanoma, head and neck, liver or kidney cancer.

The count of this clone is one. The chain carries TRBV7-2 and TRBJ1-2; D gene ambiguous. This CDR3 has 14 residues. The germline gives CDR1 SGHTA, CDR2 FQGNSA. V gave up 5 bases and J gave up 8 bases, with 18 bases separating them. CDR3 coding DNA: TGTGCCAGCAGCGGCCGGGCCCTCAAGAGGGGCTACACCTTC. The encoded protein is CASSGRALKRGYTF.

This clone showed up just a few times. The rearrangement uses TRBV29-1 and TRBJ2-1; either TRBD1 or TRBD2 may supply D (5 bases each). In germline, CDR1 is SQVTM, CDR2 ANQGSEA. The CDR3 extends over 12 amino acids. Trimming left V 4 bases short and J 6 bases short, with 10 bases between. CDR3 protein: CSVAFGTNEQFF. DNA of the CDR3: TGCAGCGTTGCATTCGGGACCAATGAGCAGTTCTTC.

This clone came up a few times. V is TRBV14 and J is TRBJ2-1; 9 bases are shared with TRBD1. This CDR3 contains 14 residues. V gave up 4 bases and J gave up 13 bases; unmatched junction bases: 11. CDR1 is SGHDN, CDR2 FVKESK, per germline. As DNA, the CDR3 is TGTGCCAGCAGCCGTGCCGTCGGGACAGGGCTTCAGTTCTTC. It encodes CASSRAVGTGLQFF. The whole variable domain, filled in from reference TRBV14 and TRBJ2-1, reads EAGVTQFPSHSVIEKGQTVTLRCDPISGHDNLYWYRRVMGKEIKFLLHFVKESKQDESGMPNNRFLAERTGGTYSTLKVQPAELEDSGVYFCASSRAVGTGLQFFGPGTRLTVL.

The rearrangement joins TRBV5-4 to TRBJ2-7, with 9 bases identical to TRBD1. Per germline, CDR1 SGHNT and CDR2 YYREEE (reference sequence). The trim removed 4 bases at V and 0 bases at J, leaving 5 bases unmatched. The CDR3 has 15 amino acids. CDR3 sequence reads: CASSPGQGFSYEQYF. As DNA, the CDR3 is TGTGCCAGCAGCCCGGGACAGGGTTTCTCCTACGAGCAGTACTTC.

The genes are TRBV23-1 and TRBJ2-7; either TRBD1 or TRBD2 may supply D (5 bases each). TRBV23-1 counts as an open reading frame of uncertain function. The V end lost 2 bases, the J end lost 2 bases, and 10 bases lay between the germline ends. The CDR3 runs 14 residues. CDR3 amino acids: CASSQPGQTYEQYF. The CDR3 bases are TGCGCCAGCAGTCAACCGGGGCAAACCTACGAGCAGTACTTC.

This clone has a handful of counts. The chain carries TRBV6-5 and TRBJ2-7; TRBD2 might be the D (5 bases). The germline V and J ends were trimmed by 0 bases and 4 bases, with 16 bases remaining between them. CDR1 and CDR2 from the germline V gene are MNHEY and SVGAGI. The CDR3 length is 16 residues. The CDR3 DNA follows: TGTGCCAGCAGTTACTCGCTTCTAGGAGGATCGTACGAGCAGTACTTC. Translation gives CASSYSLLGGSYEQYF.

The chain carries TRBV7-2 and TRBJ1-2; 7 bases are a match to TRBD1. V lost 4 bases and J lost 5; bases outside the gene matches: 4. The CDR3 is made up of 13 amino acids. Germline CDR1 reads SGHTA; CDR2 reads FQGNSA. The CDR3 sequence: CASSSQGPYGYTF. Written as DNA, the CDR3 is TGTGCCAGCAGCTCACAGGGGCCTTATGGCTACACCTTC.

This chain uses TRBV6-5 with TRBJ2-3; tentative D call: TRBD2 (5 bases). CDR1 is MNHEY and CDR2 is SVGAGI in the germline V gene. The CDR3 covers 15 residues. The ends were cut back, 5 bases at V and 0 bases at J, with 12 bases in the middle. The CDR3 region has the DNA TGTGCCAGCAGTCTGGGGAGACCCAGCACAGATACGCAGTATTTT. Protein sequence: CASSLGRPSTDTQYF.

This clone was counted once. This chain joins TRBV25-1 and TRBJ1-4; D possibly corresponds to TRBD1 (5 bases). V lost 4 bases and J lost 7, with 13 bases in between. The V gene's germline CDR1 is MGHDK and CDR2 SYGVNS. The CDR3 is 14 residues long. The CDR3 loop reads CASSGQGRSEKLFF. CDR3 DNA sequence: TGTGCCAGCAGTGGGCAGGGCAGGTCTGAAAAACTGTTTTTT. The full variable domain, rest sourced from reference TRBV25-1 and TRBJ1-4, is EADIYQTPRYLVIGTGKKITLECSQTMGHDKMYWYQQDPGMELHLIHYSYGVNSTEKGDLSSESTVSRIRTEHFPLTLESARPSHTSQYLCASSGQGRSEKLFFGSGTQLSVL.

This chain uses TRBV21-1 with TRBJ2-5. TRBV21-1 is recorded as a pseudogene. The CDR3 runs to 15 residues. The CDR3 nucleotides read TGTGCCAGCAGCAAAGGTGTCCGGCCCCAAGAGACCCAGTACTTC. Its translation is CASSKGVRPQETQYF.

This sequence joins TRBV6-1 and TRBJ1-1; D gene unclear. Germline V lookup: CDR1 MNHNS, CDR2 SASEGT. The V end was cut by 7 bases, the J end by 1 base, with 7 bases between. This CDR3 spans 12 amino acids. The CDR3 DNA is TGTGCCAGCACCTCATGGAACACTGAAGCTTTCTTT. This sequence encodes CASTSWNTEAFF.

The V and J genes are TRBV6-4 and TRBJ2-7, with no clear D. This CDR3 has 14 residues. The germline V and J ends were trimmed by 5 bases and 0 bases, with 11 bases remaining between them. CDR1 MRHNA and CDR2 SNTAGT come from the germline V gene. CDR3 protein: CASSYVDFSYEQYF. CDR3 sequence (DNA): TGTGCCAGCAGTTACGTCGATTTCTCCTACGAGCAGTACTTC.

The CDR3 bases are TGTGCCAGCAGTGAATTGGGGCAAGAGACCCAGTACTTC. It codes for CASSELGQETQYF. The genes are TRBV6-1 and TRBJ2-5, with unresolved D. Trimming took off 2 bases at V and 2 bases at J, with 6 bases between the two ends. This CDR3 has 13 amino acids. Germline CDR1 and CDR2: MNHNS and SASEGT.

This chain uses TRBV5-4 with TRBJ2-7; no firm D call. Germline V gene sequence: CDR1 SGHNT, CDR2 YYREEE (reference sequence). The CDR3 totals 13 residues. V lost 3 bases to trimming and J lost 5 bases, with 12 bases between them. CDR3 sequence: CASSSRLGDEQYF. The DNA of the CDR3 is TGTGCCAGCAGCTCTAGGCTTGGAGACGAGCAGTACTTC.

In its sample, this clone was seen a few times. The chain links TRBV19 to TRBJ1-1; 9 nucleotides align to TRBD1. Losses at the gene ends were 5 bases for V and 4 bases for J; bases not matched to a gene: 2. The CDR3 has 13 residues. Per the germline V gene, CDR1 is LNHDA and CDR2 is SQIVND (reference sequence). This CDR3 is CASSRTGATEAFF. The CDR3, as DNA: TGTGCCAGTAGTCGGACAGGGGCCACTGAAGCTTTCTTT.

V is TRBV19 and J is TRBJ1-4; TRBD1 might be the D (5 bases). The CDR3 totals 16 residues. Trimming removed 9 bases from V and 1 base from J, with 18 bases in between. Germline V gives CDR1 LNHDA, CDR2 SQIVND (reference sequence). DNA of the CDR3: TGTGCCAGCTCATCGGGGGTGACGAGAACTAATGAAAAACTGTTTTTT. It translates to CASSSGVTRTNEKLFF. The full variable domain, in which reference TRBV19 and TRBJ1-4 provide the parts outside the CDR3, is DGGITQSPKYLFRKEGQNVTLSCEQNLNHDAMYWYRQDPGQGLRLIYYSQIVNDFQKGDIAEGYSVSREKKESFPLTVTSAQKNPTAFYLCASSSGVTRTNEKLFFGSGTQLSVL.

V and J are TRBV2 and TRBJ2-7; D is unresolved. Trimming shortened V by 0 bases and J by 0 bases, and 6 bases separated the two germline ends. The germline V gene encodes CDR1 SNHLY and CDR2 FYNNEI. The CDR3 totals 14 residues. CDR3 in DNA: TGTGCCAGCAGTGAAGCCCCAGTCTCCTACGAGCAGTACTTC. Protein product: CASSEAPVSYEQYF.

The V call is TRBV11-3, the J call TRBJ2-7; the D is unclear. The germline V gene has CDR1 SGHNT and CDR2 YENEEA. This CDR3 region has 13 residues. Trimming stripped 3 bases from V and 3 bases from J, with 9 bases between. The CDR3 loop reads CASSLDGFYEQYF. CDR3 coding DNA: TGTGCCAGCAGCTTGGACGGTTTCTACGAGCAGTACTTC. The full variable domain, in which reference TRBV11-3 and TRBJ2-7 provide the parts outside the CDR3, is EAGVVQSPRYKIIEKKQPVAFWCNPISGHNTLYWYLQNLGQGPELLIRYENEEAVDDSQLPKDRFSAERLKGVDSTLKIQPAELGDSAVYLCASSLDGFYEQYFGPGTRLTVT.

The V gene is TRBV6-5, the J gene TRBJ1-5, with TRBD1 matching over 10 bases. Germline V gene data show CDR1 as MNHEY and CDR2 as SVGAGI. The CDR3 length is 15 residues. Trimming took 6 bases from V and 3 from J; bases not matched to a gene: 5. CDR3 sequence reads: CASRKTGGDNQPQHF. The CDR3 bases are TGTGCCAGCAGAAAGACAGGGGGCGACAATCAGCCCCAGCATTTT.

The gene calls are TRBV2 and TRBJ2-7; TRBD2 might be the D (5 bases). The CDR3 length is 13 residues. Trimming stripped 6 bases from V and 6 bases from J, with 15 bases between. Germline V gene lookup returns CDR1 SNHLY and CDR2 FYNNEI. CDR3 bases: TGTGCCAGCAGCCTTAAACCGGGAAGCGAGCAGTACTTC. It encodes CASSLKPGSEQYF.

V is TRBV7-2 and J is TRBJ2-2; 9 bases agree with TRBD1. Trimming at V came to 6 bases and at J to 4 bases, leaving 9 bases not matched to a gene. Germline CDR1 and CDR2: SGHTA and FQGNSA. The CDR3 is made up of 16 amino acids. The CDR3 DNA reads TGTGCCAGCAGTTCCCAAAACAGGGGGCGCACCGGGGAGCTGTTTTTT. This encodes CASSSQNRGRTGELFF.